One sample yielded the 16 T cell receptor beta chains listed below, sequenced in a study of radiotherapy plus CTLA-4 blockade in lung cancer. Only in-frame clones appear in the TCRdb table, and some are missing; sequencing was by immunoSEQ multiplex PCR. The sample yields 30,000 to 35,000 clones, approximately 80% seen once. The sequenced sample was peripheral blood, obtained from a patient treated with radiotherapy plus ipilimumab. The source of these receptors is a human donor with non-small cell lung cancer that progressed on radiotherapy plus ipilimumab.

The chain links TRBV5-1 to TRBJ2-6; the D gene is possibly TRBD1 (6 bases). Germline assignment: CDR1 SGHRS and CDR2 YFSETQ. The CDR3 sequence is 15 residues long. V lost 4 bases and J 3 bases, leaving 11 bases between the germline ends. Here the CDR3 reads CASSTTGNGANVLTF. The CDR3 nucleotides are TGCGCCAGCAGCACTACAGGGAATGGGGCCAACGTCCTGACTTTC.

This rearrangement joins TRBV6-5 to TRBJ2-5, with a weak D call TRBD2 (7 bases). CDR3 length: 15 residues. Germline V gene lookup returns CDR1 MNHEY and CDR2 SVGAGI. The V gene lost 7 bases and the J gene lost 5 bases, with 20 bases spanning the gap. The CDR3 DNA sequence: TGTGCCAGCAACACCAGGAGGGGGGGGGTCGAGACCCAGTACTTC. This codes for CASNTRRGGVETQYF.

This rearrangement joins TRBV6-5 to TRBJ1-1; no clear D. Per germline, CDR1 MNHEY and CDR2 SVGAGI. V was clipped by 0 bases and J by 1 base, with 9 bases between them. This CDR3 is 15 amino acids long. This CDR3 is CASSYSSGSNTEAFF. The CDR3 DNA reads as TGTGCCAGCAGTTACTCTTCGGGGTCGAACACTGAAGCTTTCTTT.

In its sample, this clone was seen once. The chain uses TRBV11-1 and TRBJ2-6; 8 bases fit TRBD1. The CDR3 length is 16 residues. CDR1 is SGHAT and CDR2 is FQDESV in the germline V gene (reference sequence). The V and J ends lost 5 bases and 2 bases, in that order; junction bases with no gene match: 5. CDR3 region: CASSHSDRAGANVLTF. The CDR3 region has the DNA TGTGCCAGCAGCCACTCGGACAGGGCTGGGGCCAACGTCCTGACTTTC. The full variable domain, in which reference TRBV11-1 and TRBJ2-6 provide the parts outside the CDR3, is EAEVAQSPRYKITEKSQAVAFWCDPISGHATLYWYRQILGQGPELLVQFQDESVVDDSQLPKDRFSAERLKGVDSTLKIQPAELGDSAMYLCASSHSDRAGANVLTFGAGSRLTVL.

Comment on this clone: A junction boundary mismatches the germline segment, possibly from a read error. This sequence joins TRBV6-1 and TRBJ1-2; no clear D gene. The CDR3 has 11 residues. The germline gives CDR1 MNHNS, CDR2 SASEGT. CDR3 DNA sequence: TGTGCCTCTCAGAGGGTTTCTGGCCACACCTTC. It codes for CASQRVSGHTF.

The chain couples TRBV12-5 to TRBJ2-2; 14 bases map to TRBD2. Germline values: CDR1 LGHNT, CDR2 FRNRAP. Unmatched junction bases numbered 7, after V lost 3 bases and J lost 1 base. CDR3 length: 19 amino acids. CDR3 bases: TGTGCTAGTGGTTTCATCGGACTAGCGGGGGGACTGAACACCGGGGAGCTGTTTTTT. Translating gives CASGFIGLAGGLNTGELFF.

Here the CDR3 DNA reads TGTGCCAGCAGCTTAGTTCAGGGGGCGGGAGATACGCAGTATTTT. Translated, it gives CASSLVQGAGDTQYF. The V call is TRBV7-2, the J call TRBJ2-3; 8 nucleotides align to TRBD1. The CDR3 has 15 residues. J gave up 5 bases and V 1 base, and 5 bases lay outside the gene matches. Germline CDR1 is SGHTA and CDR2 is FQGNSA.

The chain couples TRBV2 to TRBJ1-2, with 7 bases matching TRBD1. Germline V gene sequence: CDR1 SNHLY, CDR2 FYNNEI. CDR3 size: 15 residues. The V gene end was trimmed by 10 bases and the J gene end by 1 base; junction bases not matched to a gene: 12. The CDR3 reads CATPMGQLNNYGYTF. The CDR3 coding sequence is TGTGCCACCCCCATGGGACAGTTAAATAACTATGGCTACACCTTC.

The CDR3 sequence: CASRENPGGRGNTIYF. The CDR3 region has the DNA TGTGCCAGCAGAGAAAACCCAGGGGGTCGAGGAAACACCATATATTTT. The J gene is TRBJ1-3, the V gene TRBV2; 7 positions match TRBD1. This CDR3 has 16 amino acids. Germline V gene data show CDR1 as SNHLY and CDR2 as FYNNEI. The junction had 12 bases not matched to a gene; V was cut back by 6 bases and J by 4 bases. The complete variable domain, with remaining parts taken from reference TRBV2 and TRBJ1-3, reads EPEVTQTPSHQVTQMGQEVILRCVPISNHLYFYWYRQILGQKVEFLVSFYNNEISEKSEIFDDQFSVERPDGSNFTLKIRSTKLEDSAMYFCASRENPGGRGNTIYFGEGSWLTVV.

V gene TRBV5-1 combines with J gene TRBJ2-3, with TRBD2 matching 13 bases. Germline V CDR1 and CDR2: SGHRS, YFSETQ. The CDR3 has 17 amino acids. V shed 3 bases and J 5 bases; nucleotides not matched to a gene: 9. As DNA, the CDR3 is TGCGCCAGCAGCTCCGGACTAGCGGGGGAACGGATAGATACGCAGTATTTT. Translating gives CASSSGLAGERIDTQYF.

The chain carries TRBV9 and TRBJ2-1; 10 bases are a match to TRBD2. Germline CDR1 is SGDLS and CDR2 is YYNGEE. The CDR3 sequence is 17 residues long. The J segment lost 7 bases and the V segment lost 3 bases, leaving 13 bases of the junction unmatched. Written as DNA, the CDR3 is TGTGCCAGCAGCGCCGTATCGATGCTAGCGGGGGTAAATGAGCAGTTCTTC. This translates into CASSAVSMLAGVNEQFF.

The rearrangement joins TRBV19 to TRBJ2-5; TRBD2 agrees at 9 bases. The V gene end was trimmed by 2 bases and the J gene end by 1 base; junction bases not matched to a gene: 8. Germline lookup yields CDR1 LNHDA and CDR2 SQIVND (reference sequence). The CDR3 spans 17 residues. The CDR3 DNA sequence: TGTGCCAGTAGTATAAGCCAGCGGGGGGCCATCCAAGAGACCCAGTACTTC. It codes for CASSISQRGAIQETQYF.

J is TRBJ2-3 and V is TRBV5-4; 8 nucleotides align to TRBD2. Germline-derived CDR1 and CDR2 are SGHNT and YYREEE (reference sequence). The CDR3 is 19 amino acids. The trim removed 4 bases at V and 2 bases at J, leaving 18 bases unmatched. CDR3 amino acids: CASSPGTWVTSGYTDTQYF. The CDR3 coding sequence is TGTGCCAGCAGCCCGGGGACTTGGGTAACTAGCGGATACACAGATACGCAGTATTTT. The variable domain in full, with the rest retrieved from reference TRBV5-4 and TRBJ2-3, is ETGVTQSPTHLIKTRGQQVTLRCSSQSGHNTVSWYQQALGQGPQFIFQYYREEENGRGNFPPRFSGLQFPNYSSELNVNALELDDSALYLCASSPGTWVTSGYTDTQYFGPGTRLTVL.

V and J are TRBV28 and TRBJ1-2; maybe TRBD1 (6 bases). The CDR3 loop spans 13 amino acids. Looked up from germline, CDR1 is MDHEN and CDR2 is SYDVKM. The germline V and J ends were trimmed by 7 bases and 6 bases, with 15 bases remaining between them. DNA for the CDR3: TGTGCCAGCACCCCTACAGGGATAGATGGCTACACCTTC. Residues: CASTPTGIDGYTF.

The chain employs TRBV19 and TRBJ2-2; D might be TRBD1 (6 bases). Germline V CDR1 and CDR2: LNHDA, SQIVND (reference sequence). CDR3 length: 15 amino acids. Trimming removed 3 bases from V and 7 bases from J, with 15 bases in between. The CDR3 coding sequence is TGTGCCAGTAGTATTACCGGGACAAAAAACGGGGAGCTGTTTTTT. Encoded protein: CASSITGTKNGELFF.

The V call is TRBV19, the J call TRBJ2-1; D gene ambiguous. The germline V and J ends were trimmed by 5 bases and 7 bases, with 18 bases remaining between them. The CDR3 has 15 residues. The germline CDR1 and CDR2 sequences are LNHDA and SQIVND (reference sequence). The CDR3 protein is CASSLRSGLGNEQFF. The CDR3 DNA sequence: TGTGCCAGTAGTCTCCGGTCCGGCCTCGGGAATGAGCAGTTCTTC.